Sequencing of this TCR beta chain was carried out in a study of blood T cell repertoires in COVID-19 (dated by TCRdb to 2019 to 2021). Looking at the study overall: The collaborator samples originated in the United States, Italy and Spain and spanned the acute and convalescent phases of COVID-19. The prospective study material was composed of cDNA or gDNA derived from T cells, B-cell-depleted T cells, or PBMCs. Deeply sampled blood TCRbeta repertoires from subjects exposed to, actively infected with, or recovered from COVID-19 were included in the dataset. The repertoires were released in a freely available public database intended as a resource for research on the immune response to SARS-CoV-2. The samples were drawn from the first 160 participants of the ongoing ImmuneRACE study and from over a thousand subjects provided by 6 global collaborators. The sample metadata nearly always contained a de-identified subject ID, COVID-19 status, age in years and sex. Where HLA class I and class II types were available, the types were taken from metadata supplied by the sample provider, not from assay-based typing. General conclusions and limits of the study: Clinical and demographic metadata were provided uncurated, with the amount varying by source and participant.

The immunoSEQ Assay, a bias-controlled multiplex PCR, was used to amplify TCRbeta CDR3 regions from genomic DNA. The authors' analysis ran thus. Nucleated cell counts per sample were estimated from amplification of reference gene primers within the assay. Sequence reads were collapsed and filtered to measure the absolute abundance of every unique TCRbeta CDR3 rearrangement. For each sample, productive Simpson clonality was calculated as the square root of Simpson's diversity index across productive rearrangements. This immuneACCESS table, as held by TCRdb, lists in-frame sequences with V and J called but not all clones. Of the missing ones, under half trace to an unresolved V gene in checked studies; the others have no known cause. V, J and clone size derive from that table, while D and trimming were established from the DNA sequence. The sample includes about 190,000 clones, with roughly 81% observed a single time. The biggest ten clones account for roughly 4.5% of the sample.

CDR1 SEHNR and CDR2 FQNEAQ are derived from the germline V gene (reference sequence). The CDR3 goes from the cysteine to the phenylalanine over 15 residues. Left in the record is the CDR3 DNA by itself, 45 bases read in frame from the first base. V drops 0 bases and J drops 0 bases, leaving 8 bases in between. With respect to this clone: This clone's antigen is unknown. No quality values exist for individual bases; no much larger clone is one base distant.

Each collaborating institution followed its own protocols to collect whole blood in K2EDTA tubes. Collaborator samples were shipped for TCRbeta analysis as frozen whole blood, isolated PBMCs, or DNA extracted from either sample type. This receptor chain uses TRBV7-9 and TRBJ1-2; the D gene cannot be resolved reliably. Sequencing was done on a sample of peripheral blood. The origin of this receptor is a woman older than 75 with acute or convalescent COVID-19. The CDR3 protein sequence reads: CASSLAEITNYGYTF. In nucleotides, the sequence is TGTGCCAGCAGCTTAGCCGAGATCACTAACTATGGCTACACCTTC.